The entry below describes one T cell receptor beta chain. PCR employed 60 Vbeta and 13 Jbeta primers. Under the authors' procedure: About 10 million of about 88 million unique TCR beta chains were shared, per a later count. The assay was immunoSEQ multiplex PCR, and TCRdb's table has in-frame clones only and misses some. V and J calls and clone size are copied from that table; D and trimming were computed from the DNA. The sample records roughly 200,000 clones, 75% to 85% being singletons. This entry is derived from a study of cytomegalovirus exposure and HLA in healthy donors. This CDR3 is built from 15 residues. V was clipped by 6 bases and J by 0 bases, with 9 bases between them. The germline V gene has CDR1 KGHSH and CDR2 LQKENI.

Sequencing input: PBMCs. The chain links TRBV18 to TRBJ2-6; D might be TRBD1 (6 bases). The receptor was derived from an older woman in good health and CMV-seropositive. CDR3 nucleotide sequence: TGTGCCAGCTCCGGACAGTTCTCTGGGGCCAACGTCCTGACTTTC. Protein sequence: CASSGQFSGANVLTF.